The next 10 T cell receptor beta chains were all read from a single sample in a study of tumor-infiltrating lymphocytes in primary liver carcinoma. Alongside blood RNA obtained from unsorted whole blood, germline DNA was also extracted. Total RNA amounting to around 540 ng was the source from which TCR beta cDNA was made with a constant-region primer. Modified slightly, ARM-PCR produced TCR beta libraries over three nested multiplex PCR rounds. Amplification in the first two PCR rounds was performed using TRBV1-TRBV30 forward primers and a C-beta reverse primer for approximately 10 cycles each. TCRdb analysed the multiplex PCR reads with MiXCR anew, one entry per CDR3 protein. The sample shows approximately 300,000 distinct CDR3 sequences, 55% to 65% of them seen only once. The sequenced sample consisted of peripheral blood. Every receptor here comes from a man in his forties with primary liver carcinoma and hepatitis B virus infection.

As concerns this clonotype: An end of the junction does not agree with germline; a read error may underlie this. The chain uses TRBV4-1 and TRBJ2-3; D gene unclear. CDR3 length: 14 residues. Germline V gives CDR1 MGHRA, CDR2 YSYEKL. The CDR3, as DNA: TGCGTCAGCAGCCAAGATCCCGGCACAGATACACAGTATTTT. Amino acids: CVSSQDPGTDTQYF.

The J gene is TRBJ2-5, the V gene TRBV5-1; 7 nucleotides align to TRBD2. Germline loops: CDR1 SGHRS, CDR2 YFSETQ. The V and J ends lost 0 bases and 5 bases, in that order; junction bases with no gene match: 4. The CDR3 consists of 14 residues. Written as DNA, the CDR3 is TGCGCCAGCAGCTTGGTGCGGGAGATGGAGACCCAGTACTTC. Protein: CASSLVREMETQYF.

On this clonotype itself: This may be a read error: a much more frequent sequence differs by one nucleotide. The V and J genes are TRBV10-3 and TRBJ2-7; D is unclear. V was trimmed by 0 bases and J by 6 bases, leaving 15 bases between them. This CDR3 spans 15 amino acids. Germline-derived CDR1 and CDR2 are ENHRY and SYGVKD. CDR3 sequence (DNA): TGTGCCATCAGTGAGTCGGATCAGGCAATAAGCGAGCAGTACTTC. Translated, it gives CAISESDQAISEQYF.

Turning to this clonotype: A much larger clone sits a single nucleotide away, making a read error possible. The genes are TRBV6-1 and TRBJ1-5, with 11 bases identical to TRBD1. Germline V CDR1 and CDR2: MNHNS, SASEGT. The V and J ends lost 3 bases and 6 bases, in that order; junction bases with no gene match: 19. The CDR3 consists of 20 residues. The DNA of the CDR3 is TGTGCCAGCAGTGAGAGGCCCAGTTGGGACAGGGGGATTGGCAGTCAGCCCCAGCATTTT. This codes for CASSERPSWDRGIGSQPQHF.

This clonotype was seen just once. The chain has TRBV20-1 and TRBJ2-7; 9 bases are shared with TRBD2. The V gene's germline CDR1 is DFQATT and CDR2 SNEGSKA (reference sequence). This CDR3 is built from 15 residues. Unmatched junction bases numbered 12, after V lost 5 bases and J lost 4 bases. CDR3 in DNA: TGCAGTGCTTCCCGCGTAGCGGGAGAAGGTTACGAGCAGTACTTC. It is translated as CSASRVAGEGYEQYF.

This clonotype was counted at least ten times. The rearrangement uses TRBV7-8 and TRBJ2-2, with D perhaps TRBD1 (5 bases). CDR3 length equals 15 residues. V was trimmed by 2 bases and J by 1 base, leaving 8 bases between them. CDR1 is SGHVS and CDR2 is FQNEAQ in the germline V gene. This CDR3 reads CASSLIDRNTGELFF. The CDR3 DNA is TGTGCCAGCAGCTTAATCGACAGGAACACCGGGGAGCTGTTTTTT.

Worth noting for this clonotype: A much bigger clone sits one base away, suggesting this may be a read error. The rearrangement joins TRBV4-1 to TRBJ1-1; the D is unclear. CDR3 size: 14 residues. CDR1 is MGHRA and CDR2 is YSYEKL in the germline V gene. DNA for the CDR3: TGCGCCAACAGCCAACCCGAGTGGGGCACTGAAGCTTTCTTT. It specifies CANSQPEWGTEAFF.

This clonotype was observed at least ten times. The chain couples TRBV12-3 or TRBV12-4 to TRBJ1-5, with 8 bases lining up with TRBD1. Trimming at V came to 10 bases and at J to 7 bases, leaving 6 bases not matched to a gene. This CDR3 is 12 amino acids long. DNA of the CDR3: TGTGCCAACTCAGGGGGCGGGCAGCCCCAGCATTTT. This encodes CANSGGGQPQHF.

To note about this clonotype: Since a much larger clone is just one base distant, this may be a read error. The chain has TRBV29-1 and TRBJ1-4; D is unclear. The V gene lost 6 bases and the J gene lost 7 bases, with 15 bases spanning the gap. The germline V gene has CDR1 SQVTM and CDR2 ANQGSEA. The CDR3 is made up of 13 amino acids. CDR3 DNA: TGCAGCGTGTTAACGGGCTTTGGTGAAAAACTGTTTTTT. This sequence encodes CSVLTGFGEKLFF.

With regard to this clonotype: This is likely a read error, given that the CDR3 carries no conserved phenylalanine or tryptophan at its end. The rearrangement uses TRBV11-1 and TRBJ2-4; TRBD2 aligns across 8 bases. V lost 3 bases to trimming and J lost 2 bases; unmatched junction nucleotides: 9. The CDR3 is 17 residues long. Germline V gene sequence: CDR1 SGHAT, CDR2 FQDESV (reference sequence). CDR3 protein: CASSFPGTSRTKNIQYI. CDR3 bases: TGTGCCAGCAGCTTTCCCGGGACTAGTAGGACCAAAAACATTCAGTACATC.